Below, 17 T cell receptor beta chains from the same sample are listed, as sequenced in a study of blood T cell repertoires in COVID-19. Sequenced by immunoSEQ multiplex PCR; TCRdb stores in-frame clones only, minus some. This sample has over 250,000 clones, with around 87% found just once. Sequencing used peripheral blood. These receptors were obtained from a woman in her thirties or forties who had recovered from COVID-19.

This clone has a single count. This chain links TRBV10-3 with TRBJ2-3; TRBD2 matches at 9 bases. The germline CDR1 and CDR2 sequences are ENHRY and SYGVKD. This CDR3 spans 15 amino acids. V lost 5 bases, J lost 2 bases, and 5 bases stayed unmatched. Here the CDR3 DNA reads TGTGCCATCAGTCCCCGCGGGGGGGCCACAGATACGCAGTATTTT. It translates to CAISPRGGATDTQYF.

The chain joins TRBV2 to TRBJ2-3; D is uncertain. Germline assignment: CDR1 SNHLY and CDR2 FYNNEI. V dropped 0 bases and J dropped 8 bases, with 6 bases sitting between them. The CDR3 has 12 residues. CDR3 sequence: CASSEARFTQYF. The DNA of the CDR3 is TGTGCCAGCAGTGAAGCCCGGTTTACGCAGTATTTT.

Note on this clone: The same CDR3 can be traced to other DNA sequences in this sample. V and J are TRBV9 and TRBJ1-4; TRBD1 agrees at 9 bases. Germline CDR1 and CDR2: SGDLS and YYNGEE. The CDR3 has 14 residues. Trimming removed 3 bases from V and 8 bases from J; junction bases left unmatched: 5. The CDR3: CASSEQGAGEKLFF. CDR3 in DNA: TGTGCCAGCAGCGAACAGGGGGCAGGAGAAAAACTGTTTTTT.

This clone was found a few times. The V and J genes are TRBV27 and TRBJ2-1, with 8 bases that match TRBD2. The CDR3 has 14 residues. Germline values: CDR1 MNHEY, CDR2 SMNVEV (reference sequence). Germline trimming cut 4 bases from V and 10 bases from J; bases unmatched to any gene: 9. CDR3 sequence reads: CASSSPGGGREQFF. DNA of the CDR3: TGTGCCAGCAGTTCTCCGGGGGGGGGCCGGGAGCAGTTCTTC.

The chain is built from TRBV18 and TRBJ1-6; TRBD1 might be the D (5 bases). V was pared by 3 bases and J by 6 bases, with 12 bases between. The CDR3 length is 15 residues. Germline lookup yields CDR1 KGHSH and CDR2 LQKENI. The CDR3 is CASSPTGDSNSPLHF. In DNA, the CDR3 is TGTGCCAGCTCACCCACCGGTGACAGTAATTCACCCCTCCACTTT.

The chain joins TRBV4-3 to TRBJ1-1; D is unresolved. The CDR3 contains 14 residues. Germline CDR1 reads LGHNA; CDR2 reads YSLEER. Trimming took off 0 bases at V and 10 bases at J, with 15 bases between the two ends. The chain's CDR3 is CASSQDNGVVRAFF. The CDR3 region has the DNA TGCGCCAGCAGCCAAGATAACGGGGTTGTCAGAGCTTTCTTT.

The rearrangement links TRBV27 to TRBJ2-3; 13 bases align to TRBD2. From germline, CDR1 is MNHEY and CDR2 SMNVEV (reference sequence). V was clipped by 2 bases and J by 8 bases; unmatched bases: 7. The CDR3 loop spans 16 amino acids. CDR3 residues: CASSLLLAGGPSTQYF. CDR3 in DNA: TGTGCCAGCAGTTTACTACTAGCGGGGGGGCCGAGTACGCAGTATTTT.

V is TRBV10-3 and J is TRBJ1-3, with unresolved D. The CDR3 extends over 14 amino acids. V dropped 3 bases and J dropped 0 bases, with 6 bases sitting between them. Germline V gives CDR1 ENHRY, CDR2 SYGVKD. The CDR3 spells CAISDGNSGNTIYF. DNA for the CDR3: TGTGCCATCAGTGATGGCAACTCTGGAAACACCATATATTTT.

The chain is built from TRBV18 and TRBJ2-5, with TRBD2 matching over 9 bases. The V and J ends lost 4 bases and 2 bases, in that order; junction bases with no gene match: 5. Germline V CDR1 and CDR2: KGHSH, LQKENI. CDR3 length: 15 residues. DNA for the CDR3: TGTGCCAGCTCACTGAGAGCGGGGGGACAAGAGACCCAGTACTTC. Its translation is CASSLRAGGQETQYF.

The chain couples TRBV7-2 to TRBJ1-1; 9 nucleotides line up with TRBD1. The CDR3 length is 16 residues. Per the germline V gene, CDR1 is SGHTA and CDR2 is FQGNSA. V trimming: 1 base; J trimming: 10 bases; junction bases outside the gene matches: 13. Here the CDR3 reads CASSLGGSEADRGAFF. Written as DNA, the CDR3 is TGTGCCAGCAGCTTAGGCGGTTCGGAAGCGGACAGGGGAGCTTTCTTT.

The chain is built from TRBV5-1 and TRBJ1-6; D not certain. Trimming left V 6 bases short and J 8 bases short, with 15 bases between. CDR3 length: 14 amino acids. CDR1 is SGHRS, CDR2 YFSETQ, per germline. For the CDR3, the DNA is TGCGCCAGCACGAGGGAAGGAGGTGATTCACCCCTCCACTTT. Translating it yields CASTREGGDSPLHF.

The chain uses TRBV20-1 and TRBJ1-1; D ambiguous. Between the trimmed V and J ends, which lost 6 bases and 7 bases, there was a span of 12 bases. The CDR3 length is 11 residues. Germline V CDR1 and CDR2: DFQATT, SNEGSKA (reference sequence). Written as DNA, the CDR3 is TGCAGTGCCAAGTTCCAGGTTGAAGCTTTCTTT. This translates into CSAKFQVEAFF.

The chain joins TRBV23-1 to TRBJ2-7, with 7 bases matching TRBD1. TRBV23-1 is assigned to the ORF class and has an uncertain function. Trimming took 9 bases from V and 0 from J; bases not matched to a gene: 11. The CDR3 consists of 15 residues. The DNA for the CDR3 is TGCGCCAGGATGAGATTGGGACAGAGCTCCTACGAGCAGTACTTC. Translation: CARMRLGQSSYEQYF.

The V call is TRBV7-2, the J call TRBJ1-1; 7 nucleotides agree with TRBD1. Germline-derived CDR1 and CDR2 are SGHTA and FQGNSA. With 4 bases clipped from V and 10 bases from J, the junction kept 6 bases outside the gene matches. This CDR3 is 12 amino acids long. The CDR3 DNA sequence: TGTGCCAGCAGCTCAAGGGGGCTAGGAGCTTTCTTT. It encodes CASSSRGLGAFF.

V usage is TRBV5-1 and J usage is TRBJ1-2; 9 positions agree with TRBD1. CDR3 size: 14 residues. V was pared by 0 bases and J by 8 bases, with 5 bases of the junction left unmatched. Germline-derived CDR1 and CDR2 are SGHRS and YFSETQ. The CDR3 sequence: CASSLGTGVPGYTF. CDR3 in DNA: TGCGCCAGCAGCTTGGGGACAGGGGTCCCCGGCTACACCTTC.

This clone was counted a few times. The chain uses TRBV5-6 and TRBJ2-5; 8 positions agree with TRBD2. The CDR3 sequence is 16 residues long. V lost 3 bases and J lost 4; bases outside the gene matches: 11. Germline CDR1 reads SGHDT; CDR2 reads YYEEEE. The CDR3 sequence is CASSWARGGGPETQYF. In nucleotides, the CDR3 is TGTGCCAGCAGCTGGGCCCGGGGCGGGGGGCCAGAGACCCAGTACTTC.

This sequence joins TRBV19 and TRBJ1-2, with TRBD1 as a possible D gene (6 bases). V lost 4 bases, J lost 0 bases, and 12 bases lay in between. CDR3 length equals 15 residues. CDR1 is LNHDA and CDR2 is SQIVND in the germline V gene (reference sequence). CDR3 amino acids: CASSNRDTSNYGYTF. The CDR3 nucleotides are TGTGCCAGTAGTAACCGGGACACCTCTAACTATGGCTACACCTTC.